One T cell receptor (beta chain) is described in this entry. Clones were sequenced by immunoSEQ multiplex PCR, and TCRdb holds only the in-frame ones, with some missing. The repertoire consists of some 26,000 clones, with 84% occurring once and the leading ten covering 1.8%. The data are from a study of PD-1 blockade in classical Hodgkin lymphoma. The germline gives CDR1 KGHSH, CDR2 LQKENI. The V end was cut by 3 bases, the J end by 2 bases, with 7 bases between. The CDR3 is 13 amino acids. Brentuximab vedotin exposure varied, and every patient relapsed after autologous stem cell transplantation. Negative magnetic selection isolated CD4+ T cells from thawed PBMCs.

The input for sequencing was CD4+ T cells from blood, taken at baseline. The clonotype comes from a human donor with classical Hodgkin lymphoma. V usage is TRBV18 and J usage is TRBJ2-5; D gene uncertain. The chain's CDR3 is CASSPVRQETQYF. The CDR3 coding sequence is TGTGCCAGCTCACCCGTACGACAAGAGACCCAGTACTTC.